These 9 T cell receptor beta chains share one sample of origin, sequenced in a study of cytomegalovirus exposure and HLA in healthy donors. Primers: 60 Vbeta forward and 13 Jbeta reverse. Clones were sequenced by immunoSEQ multiplex PCR, and TCRdb holds only the in-frame ones, with some missing. The sample has tens of thousands of clones, around 83% seen once. Sequencing was performed on PBMCs. The receptors come from a man aged 25-45 years in good health and CMV-seronegative.

The chain recombines TRBV5-6 with TRBJ2-7; 11 bases are a match to TRBD1. CDR3 size: 16 residues. V shed 4 bases, J shed 7 bases, and the junction held 13 bases outside the gene matches. Per germline, CDR1 SGHDT and CDR2 YYEEEE. CDR3 amino acids: CASSLNRWTGGSEQYF. The CDR3 DNA is TGTGCCAGCAGCCTAAACAGATGGACAGGGGGCAGTGAGCAGTACTTC. Looking up the rest from reference TRBV5-6 and TRBJ2-7 gives the full variable domain: DAGVTQSPTHLIKTRGQQVTLRCSPKSGHDTVSWYQQALGQGPQFIFQYYEEEERQRGNFPDRFSGHQFPNYSSELNVNALLLGDSALYLCASSLNRWTGGSEQYFGPGTRLTVT.

The chain has TRBV10-3 and TRBJ2-2; 11 nucleotides line up with TRBD1. V shed 9 bases and J 4 bases; nucleotides not matched to a gene: 4. The CDR3 sequence is 14 residues long. Germline CDR1 and CDR2: ENHRY and SYGVKD. The CDR3 coding sequence is TGTGCCATTGGGACAGGGGGGATCACCGGGGAGCTGTTTTTT. As protein: CAIGTGGITGELFF.

This chain connects TRBV9 to TRBJ1-1, with D tentatively TRBD1 (5 bases). The V and J ends lost 0 bases and 8 bases respectively, with 8 bases between them. The CDR3 has 12 amino acids. The germline gives CDR1 SGDLS, CDR2 YYNGEE. CDR3 DNA sequence: TGTGCCAGCAGCGTAGCAGACAGCGAAGCTTTCTTT. Residues: CASSVADSEAFF.

This chain joins TRBV5-1 and TRBJ2-3; TRBD2 might be the D (5 bases). The CDR3 loop spans 14 amino acids. The germline V gene has CDR1 SGHRS and CDR2 YFSETQ. V dropped 0 bases and J dropped 5 bases, with 10 bases sitting between them. The CDR3 loop is CASSLAGVRDTQYF. The CDR3, as DNA: TGCGCCAGCAGCTTGGCCGGGGTACGAGATACGCAGTATTTT. Using reference TRBV5-1 and TRBJ2-3 for the parts outside the CDR3, the full variable domain is KAGVTQTPRYLIKTRGQQVTLSCSPISGHRSVSWYQQTPGQGLQFLFEYFSETQRNKGNFPGRFSGRQFSNSRSEMNVSTLELGDSALYLCASSLAGVRDTQYFGPGTRLTVL.

This chain uses TRBV6-4 with TRBJ2-3; TRBD2 agrees at 10 bases. This CDR3 has 14 amino acids. J lost 1 base, V lost 5 bases, and 0 bases had no gene match. Germline V CDR1 and CDR2: MRHNA, SNTAGT. CDR3 sequence: CASSTSGGTDTQYF. In DNA form, the CDR3 reads TGTGCCAGCAGTACTAGCGGGGGCACAGATACGCAGTATTTT.

This clone was found a few times. The V and J genes are TRBV19 and TRBJ1-1, with 7 bases lining up with TRBD1. In germline, CDR1 is LNHDA, CDR2 SQIVND (reference sequence). The J segment lost 1 base and the V segment lost 5 bases, leaving 7 bases of the junction unmatched. This CDR3 is built from 15 residues. The CDR3 loop reads CASSPTGVTNTEAFF. CDR3 bases: TGTGCCAGTAGTCCCACAGGGGTCACGAACACTGAAGCTTTCTTT.

Here the CDR3 DNA reads TGTGCCAGCAGTAAGGGACAGGTAAACTACGAGCAGTACTTC. This encodes CASSKGQVNYEQYF. V usage is TRBV2 and J usage is TRBJ2-7; 8 bases fit TRBD1. The germline V gene encodes CDR1 SNHLY and CDR2 FYNNEI. The CDR3 length is 14 residues. Germline trimming cut 5 bases from V and 3 bases from J; bases unmatched to any gene: 6.

The chain links TRBV15 to TRBJ1-1, with 9 nucleotides matching TRBD1. Germline assignment: CDR1 LNHNV and CDR2 YYDKDF (reference sequence). The CDR3 consists of 15 residues. V lost 4 bases, J lost 11 bases, and 14 bases stayed unmatched. DNA of the CDR3: TGTGCCACCAGCAAAGGGTCTACAGGGGGCCGTTCGGCTTTCTTT. Translated: CATSKGSTGGRSAFF. Full variable domain (missing parts from reference TRBV15 and TRBJ1-1): DAMVIQNPRYQVTQFGKPVTLSCSQTLNHNVMYWYQQKSSQAPKLLFHYYDKDFNNEADTPDNFQSRRPNTSFCFLDIRSPGLGDTAMYLCATSKGSTGGRSAFFGQGTRLTVV.

This rearrangement joins TRBV9 to TRBJ2-5, with TRBD1 as a possible D gene (6 bases). CDR3 length: 16 amino acids. Germline assignment: CDR1 SGDLS and CDR2 YYNGEE. V shed 4 bases and J shed 4 bases, with 20 bases lying between them. CDR3 region: CASSQGQIPGTETQYF. The DNA of the CDR3 is TGTGCCAGCAGCCAAGGACAGATCCCTGGGACAGAGACCCAGTACTTC. Combining the CDR3 with reference TRBV9 and TRBJ2-5 gives the whole variable domain DSGVTQTPKHLITATGQRVTLRCSPRSGDLSVYWYQQSLDQGLQFLIQYYNGEERAKGNILERFSAQQFPDLHSELNLSSLELGDSALYFCASSQGQIPGTETQYFGPGTRLLVL.